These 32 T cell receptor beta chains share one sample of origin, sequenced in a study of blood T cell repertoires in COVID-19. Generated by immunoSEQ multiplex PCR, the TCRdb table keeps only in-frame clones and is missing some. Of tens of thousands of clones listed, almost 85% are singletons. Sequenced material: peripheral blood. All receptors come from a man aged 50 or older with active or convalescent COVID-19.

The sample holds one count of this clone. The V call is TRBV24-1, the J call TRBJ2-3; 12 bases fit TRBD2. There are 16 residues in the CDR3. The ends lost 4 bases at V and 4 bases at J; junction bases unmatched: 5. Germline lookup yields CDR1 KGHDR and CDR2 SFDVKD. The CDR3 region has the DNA TGTGCCACCAGTGACCCGGGACTAGCGGGCGCAGATACGCAGTATTTT. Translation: CATSDPGLAGADTQYF.

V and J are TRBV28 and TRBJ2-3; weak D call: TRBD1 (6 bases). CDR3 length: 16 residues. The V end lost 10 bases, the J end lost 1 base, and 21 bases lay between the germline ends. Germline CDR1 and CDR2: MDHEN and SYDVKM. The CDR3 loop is CAILFGGGHGTDTQYF. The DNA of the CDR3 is TGTGCCATCCTTTTCGGTGGGGGCCACGGCACAGATACGCAGTATTTT.

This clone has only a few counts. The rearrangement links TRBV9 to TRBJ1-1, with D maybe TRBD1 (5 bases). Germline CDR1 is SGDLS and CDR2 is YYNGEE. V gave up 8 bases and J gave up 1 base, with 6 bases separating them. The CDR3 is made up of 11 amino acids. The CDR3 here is CASTGNTEAFF. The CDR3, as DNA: TGTGCCAGTACAGGGAACACTGAAGCTTTCTTT.

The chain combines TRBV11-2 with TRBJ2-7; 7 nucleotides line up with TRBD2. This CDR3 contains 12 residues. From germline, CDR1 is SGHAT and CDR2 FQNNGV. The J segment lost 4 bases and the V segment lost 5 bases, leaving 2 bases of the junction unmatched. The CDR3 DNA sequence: TGTGCCAGCAGCGGGACTACTTACGAGCAGTACTTC. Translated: CASSGTTYEQYF.

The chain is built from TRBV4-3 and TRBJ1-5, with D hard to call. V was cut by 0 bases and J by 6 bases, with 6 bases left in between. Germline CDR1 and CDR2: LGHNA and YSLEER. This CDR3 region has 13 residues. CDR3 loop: CASSQDGTQPQHF. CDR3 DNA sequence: TGCGCCAGCAGCCAAGATGGCACTCAGCCCCAGCATTTT.

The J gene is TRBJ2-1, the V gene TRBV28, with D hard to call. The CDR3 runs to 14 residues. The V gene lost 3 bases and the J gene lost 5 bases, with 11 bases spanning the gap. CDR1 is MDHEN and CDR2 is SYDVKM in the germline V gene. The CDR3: CASSLVQLNNEQFF. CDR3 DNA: TGTGCCAGCAGTTTGGTTCAGTTGAACAATGAGCAGTTCTTC.

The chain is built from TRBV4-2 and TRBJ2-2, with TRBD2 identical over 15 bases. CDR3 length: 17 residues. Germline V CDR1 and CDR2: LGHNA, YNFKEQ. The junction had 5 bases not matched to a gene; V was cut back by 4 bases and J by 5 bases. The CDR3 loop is CASSPGTSGGRTGELFF. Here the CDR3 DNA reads TGTGCCAGCAGCCCCGGGACTAGCGGGGGGAGGACCGGGGAGCTGTTTTTT.

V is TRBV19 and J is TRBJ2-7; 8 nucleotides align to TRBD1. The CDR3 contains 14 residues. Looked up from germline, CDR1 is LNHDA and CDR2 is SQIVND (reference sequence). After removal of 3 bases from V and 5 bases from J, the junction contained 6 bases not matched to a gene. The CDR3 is CASSMLDRDHEQYF. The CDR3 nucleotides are TGTGCCAGTAGTATGTTGGACAGGGACCACGAGCAGTACTTC.

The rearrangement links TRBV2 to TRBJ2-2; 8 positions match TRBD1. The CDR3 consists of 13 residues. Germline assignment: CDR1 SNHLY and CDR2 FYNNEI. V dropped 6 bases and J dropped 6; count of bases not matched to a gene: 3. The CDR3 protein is CASRTQGAGELFF. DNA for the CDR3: TGTGCCAGCAGGACACAGGGGGCCGGGGAGCTGTTTTTT.

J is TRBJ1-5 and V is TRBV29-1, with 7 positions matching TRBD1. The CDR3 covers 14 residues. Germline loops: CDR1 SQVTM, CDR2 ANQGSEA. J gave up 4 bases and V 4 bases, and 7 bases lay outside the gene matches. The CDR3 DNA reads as TGCAGCGTTGCACAGGGGAGTACAAATCAGCCCCAGCATTTT. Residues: CSVAQGSTNQPQHF. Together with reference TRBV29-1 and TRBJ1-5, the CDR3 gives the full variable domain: SAVISQKPSRDICQRGTSLTIQCQVDSQVTMMFWYRQQPGQSLTLIATANQGSEATYESGFVIDKFPISRPNLTFSTLTVSNMSPEDSSIYLCSVAQGSTNQPQHFGDGTRLSIL.

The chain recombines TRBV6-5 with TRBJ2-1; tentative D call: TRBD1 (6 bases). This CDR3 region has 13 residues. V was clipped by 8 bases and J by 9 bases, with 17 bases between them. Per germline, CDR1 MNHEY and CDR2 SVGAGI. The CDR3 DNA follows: TGTGCCAGCGGCCTCGGACAGACGGGTGAGCAGTTCTTC. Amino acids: CASGLGQTGEQFF.

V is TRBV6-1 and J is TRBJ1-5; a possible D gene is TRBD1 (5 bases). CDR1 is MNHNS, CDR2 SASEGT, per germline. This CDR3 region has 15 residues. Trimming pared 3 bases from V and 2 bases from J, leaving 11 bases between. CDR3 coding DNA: TGTGCCAGCAGTGACAGGGAACGGGGCAATCAGCCCCAGCATTTT. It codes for CASSDRERGNQPQHF.

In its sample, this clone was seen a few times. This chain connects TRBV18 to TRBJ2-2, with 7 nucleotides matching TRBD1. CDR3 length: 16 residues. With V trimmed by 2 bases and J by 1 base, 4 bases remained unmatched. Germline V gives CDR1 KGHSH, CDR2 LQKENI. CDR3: CASSPVSGGNTGELFF. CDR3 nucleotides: TGTGCCAGCTCACCAGTCTCAGGGGGGAACACCGGGGAGCTGTTTTTT. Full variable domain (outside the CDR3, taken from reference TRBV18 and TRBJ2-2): NAGVMQNPRHLVRRRGQEARLRCSPMKGHSHVYWYRQLPEEGLKFMVYLQKENIIDESGMPKERFSAEFPKEGPSILRIQQVVRGDSAAYFCASSPVSGGNTGELFFGEGSRLTVL.

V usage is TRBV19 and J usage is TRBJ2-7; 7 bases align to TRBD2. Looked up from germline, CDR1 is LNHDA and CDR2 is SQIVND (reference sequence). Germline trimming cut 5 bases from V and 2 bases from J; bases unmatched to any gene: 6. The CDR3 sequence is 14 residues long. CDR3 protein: CASSEPSGTYEQYF. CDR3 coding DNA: TGTGCCAGTAGTGAGCCTAGCGGAACCTACGAGCAGTACTTC.

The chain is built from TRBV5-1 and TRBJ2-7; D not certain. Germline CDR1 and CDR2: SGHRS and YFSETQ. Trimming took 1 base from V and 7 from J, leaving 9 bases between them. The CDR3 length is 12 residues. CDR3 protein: CASSLIHYEQYV. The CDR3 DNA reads TGCGCCAGCAGCTTGATACATTATGAGCAGTACGTC.

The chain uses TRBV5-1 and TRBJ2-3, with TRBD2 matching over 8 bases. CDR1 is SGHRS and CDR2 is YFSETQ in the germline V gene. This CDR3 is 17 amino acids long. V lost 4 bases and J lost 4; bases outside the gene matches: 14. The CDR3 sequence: CASSMAARTSNADTQYF. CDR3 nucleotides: TGCGCCAGCAGCATGGCGGCTAGGACTAGCAATGCAGATACGCAGTATTTT.

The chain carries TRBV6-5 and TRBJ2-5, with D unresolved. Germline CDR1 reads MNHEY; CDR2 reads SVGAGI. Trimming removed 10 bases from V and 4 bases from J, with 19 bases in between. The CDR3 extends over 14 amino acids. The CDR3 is CATRSPGPRETQYF. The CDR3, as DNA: TGTGCCACCCGGTCCCCAGGCCCGAGAGAGACCCAGTACTTC.

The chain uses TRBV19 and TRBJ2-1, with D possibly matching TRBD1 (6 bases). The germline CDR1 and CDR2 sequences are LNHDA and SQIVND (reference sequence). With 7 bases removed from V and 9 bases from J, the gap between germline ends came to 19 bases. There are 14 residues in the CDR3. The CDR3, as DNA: TGTGCCAGTACCCCAACCACGACAGGAGGTGAGCAGTTCTTC. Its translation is CASTPTTTGGEQFF.

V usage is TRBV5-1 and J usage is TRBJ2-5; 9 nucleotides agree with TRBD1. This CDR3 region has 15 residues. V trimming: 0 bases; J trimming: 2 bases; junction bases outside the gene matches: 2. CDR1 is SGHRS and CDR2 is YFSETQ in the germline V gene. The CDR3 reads CASSLEGQGQETQYF. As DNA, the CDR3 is TGCGCCAGCAGCTTGGAAGGACAGGGGCAAGAGACCCAGTACTTC.

The DNA for the CDR3 is TGTGCCAGCAGCTATAGGACTAGCGGGGGGCCCACAGATACGCAGTATTTT. This gives the protein CASSYRTSGGPTDTQYF. The chain carries TRBV3-1 (or the pseudogene TRBV3-2) and TRBJ2-3, with 14 positions matching TRBD2. The CDR3 totals 17 residues. Germline CDR1 is LGHDT and CDR2 is YNNKEL (reference sequence). V lost 5 bases and J lost 2; bases outside the gene matches: 6.

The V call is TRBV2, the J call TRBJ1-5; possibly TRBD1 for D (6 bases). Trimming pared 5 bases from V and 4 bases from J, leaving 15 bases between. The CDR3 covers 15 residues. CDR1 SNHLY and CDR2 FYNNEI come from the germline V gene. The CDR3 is CASSWAGTTNQPQHF. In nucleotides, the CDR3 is TGTGCCAGCAGTTGGGCTGGGACAACTAATCAGCCCCAGCATTTT.

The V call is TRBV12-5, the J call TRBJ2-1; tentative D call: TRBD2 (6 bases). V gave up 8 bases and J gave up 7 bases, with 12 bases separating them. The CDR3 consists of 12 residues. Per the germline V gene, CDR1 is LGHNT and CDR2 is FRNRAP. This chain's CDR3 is CASRGGGNEQFF. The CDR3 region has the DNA TGTGCTAGTCGGGGCGGAGGGAATGAGCAGTTCTTC. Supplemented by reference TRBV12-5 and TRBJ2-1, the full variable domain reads DARVTQTPRHKVTEMGQEVTMRCQPILGHNTVFWYRQTMMQGLELLAYFRNRAPLDDSGMPKDRFSAEMPDATLATLKIQPSEPRDSAVYFCASRGGGNEQFFGPGTRLTVL.

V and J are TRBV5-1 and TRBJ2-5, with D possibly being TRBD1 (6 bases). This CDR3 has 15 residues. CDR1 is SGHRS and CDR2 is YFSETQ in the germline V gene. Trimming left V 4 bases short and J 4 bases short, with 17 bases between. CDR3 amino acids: CASSMDGQRRETQYF. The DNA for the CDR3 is TGCGCCAGCAGCATGGATGGACAGCGGAGAGAGACCCAGTACTTC.

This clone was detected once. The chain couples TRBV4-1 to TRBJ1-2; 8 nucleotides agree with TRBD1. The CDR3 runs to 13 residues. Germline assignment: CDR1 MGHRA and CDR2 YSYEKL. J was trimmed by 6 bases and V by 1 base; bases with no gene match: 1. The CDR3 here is CASSQGTGNGYTF. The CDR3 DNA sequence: TGCGCCAGCAGCCAAGGGACAGGGAATGGCTACACCTTC.

The CDR3 DNA reads as TGTGCCAGCAGCGATCAACAGGATTCCACTGAAGCTTTCTTT. This encodes CASSDQQDSTEAFF. The chain combines TRBV5-5 with TRBJ1-1; D might be TRBD1 (5 bases). Germline lookup yields CDR1 SGHKS and CDR2 YYEKEE (reference sequence). V shed 4 bases and J shed 4 bases, with 14 bases lying between them. CDR3 length equals 14 residues.

This CDR3 is CSVERGTGRTEAFF. CDR3 bases: TGCAGCGTTGAAAGGGGGACAGGGCGGACTGAAGCTTTCTTT. This chain links TRBV29-1 with TRBJ1-1; 9 bases are a match to TRBD1. V shed 2 bases and J 5 bases; nucleotides not matched to a gene: 6. Germline lookup yields CDR1 SQVTM and CDR2 ANQGSEA. CDR3 size: 14 residues.

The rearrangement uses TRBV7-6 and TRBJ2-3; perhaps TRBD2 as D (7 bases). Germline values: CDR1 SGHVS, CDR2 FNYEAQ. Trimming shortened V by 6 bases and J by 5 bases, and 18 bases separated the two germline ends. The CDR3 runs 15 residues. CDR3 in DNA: TGTGCCAGCAGTCAATCGGGGGGCCGGGTAGATACGCAGTATTTT. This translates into CASSQSGGRVDTQYF. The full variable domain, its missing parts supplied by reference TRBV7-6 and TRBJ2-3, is GAGVSQSPRYKVTKRGQDVALRCDPISGHVSLYWYRQALGQGPEFLTYFNYEAQQDKSGLPNDRFSAERPEGSISTLTIQRTEQRDSAMYRCASSQSGGRVDTQYFGPGTRLTVL.

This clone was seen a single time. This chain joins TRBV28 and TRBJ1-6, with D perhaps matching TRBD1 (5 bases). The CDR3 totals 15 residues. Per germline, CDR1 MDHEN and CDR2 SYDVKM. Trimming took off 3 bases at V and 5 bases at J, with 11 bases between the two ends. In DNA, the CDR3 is TGTGCCAGCAGTTTCTACGACAGAGATAATTCACCCCTCCACTTT. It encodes CASSFYDRDNSPLHF.

CDR3: CASSLSGGPQETQYF. CDR3 coding DNA: TGCGCCAGCAGCTTGTCCGGGGGGCCCCAAGAGACCCAGTACTTC. The chain joins TRBV5-1 to TRBJ2-5; the D gene is possibly TRBD2 (7 bases). The germline gives CDR1 SGHRS, CDR2 YFSETQ. V was cut by 1 base and J by 1 base, with 11 bases left in between. The CDR3 length is 15 residues.

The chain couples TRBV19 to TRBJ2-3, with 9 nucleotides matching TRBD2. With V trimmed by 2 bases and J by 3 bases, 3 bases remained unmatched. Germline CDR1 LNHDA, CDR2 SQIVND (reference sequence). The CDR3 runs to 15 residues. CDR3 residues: CASSIPLAGTDTQYF. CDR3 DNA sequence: TGTGCCAGTAGTATACCGCTAGCGGGAACAGATACGCAGTATTTT.

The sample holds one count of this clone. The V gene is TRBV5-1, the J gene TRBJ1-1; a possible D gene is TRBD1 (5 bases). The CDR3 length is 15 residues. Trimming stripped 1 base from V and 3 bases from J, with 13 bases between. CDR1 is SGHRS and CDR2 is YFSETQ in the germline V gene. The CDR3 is CASSLLGHTDTEAFF. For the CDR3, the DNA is TGCGCCAGCAGCTTGCTCGGACATACGGACACTGAAGCTTTCTTT.

The CDR3 coding sequence is TGTGCCACCAGTGAGCGCGGGGGGGCTGGGGCCAACGTCCTGACTTTC. Translated, it gives CATSERGGAGANVLTF. The J gene is TRBJ2-6, the V gene TRBV24-1; 9 bases agree with TRBD2. The CDR3 runs to 16 residues. In germline, CDR1 is KGHDR, CDR2 SFDVKD. V lost 4 bases, J lost 2 bases, and 2 bases stayed unmatched.